These T cell receptor beta chains were read from a single sample in a study of blood T cell repertoires in COVID-19. Using immunoSEQ multiplex PCR, the repertoire was profiled, and TCRdb retains in-frame clones only, with some absent. Of about 300,000 clones in the sample, approximately 84% are singletons; the top ten hold more than 1.1%. What was sequenced was peripheral blood. The receptors originated from a human donor with COVID-19, enrolled during active disease. The donor label of this sample is uncertain. Both conserved end residues are part of each CDR3. Fields, in order: V gene, D gene, J gene, CDR3 length, clone size, CDR3 protein, CDR3 DNA. A D gene is named only where the DNA matches it firmly. Clone sizes are given selectively: once, few, many, or a class where the clone is expanded.

V: TRBV7-7; D: TRBD2; J: TRBJ2-1; length: 13; size: few; CDR3: CASSRAGGGEQFF; DNA: TGTGCTAGCAGTCGAGCGGGAGGGGGTGAGCAGTTCTTC
V: TRBV9; D: TRBD2; J: TRBJ2-1; length: 14; size: .; CDR3: CASSGTSGTNEQFF; DNA: TGTGCCAGCAGCGGGACTAGCGGAACCAATGAGCAGTTCTTC
V: TRBV19; D: TRBD1; J: TRBJ2-3; length: 14; size: .; CDR3: CASMFGTDTDTQYF; DNA: TGTGCCAGTATGTTTGGGACAGACACAGATACGCAGTATTTT
V: TRBV4-1; D: .; J: TRBJ1-3; length: 18; size: .; CDR3: CASSQDPVLTSSGNTIYF; DNA: TGCGCCAGCAGCCAAGATCCGGTCCTTACGTCCTCTGGAAACACCATATATTTT
V: TRBV30; D: .; J: TRBJ1-2; length: 12; size: .; CDR3: CAWSTYAGGYTF; DNA: TGTGCCTGGAGTACATATGCGGGAGGCTACACCTTC
V: TRBV7-2; D: TRBD1; J: TRBJ2-1; length: 15; size: .; CDR3: CASSPEGQGWNEQFF; DNA: TGTGCCAGCAGCCCAGAGGGACAGGGGTGGAATGAGCAGTTCTTC
V: TRBV7-6; D: TRBD1; J: TRBJ1-1; length: 17; size: .; CDR3: CASSLRPGTDMNTEAFF; DNA: TGTGCCAGCAGCCTCCGTCCCGGGACAGATATGAACACTGAAGCTTTCTTT
V: TRBV7-9; D: .; J: TRBJ1-2; length: 13; size: .; CDR3: CASSFTGIGGYTF; DNA: TGTGCCAGCAGCTTCACAGGAATAGGCGGCTACACCTTC
V: TRBV19; D: TRBD2; J: TRBJ2-1; length: 17; size: .; CDR3: CASSARTSGRAENEQFF; DNA: TGTGCCAGTAGCGCCCGGACTAGCGGGAGGGCCGAGAATGAGCAGTTCTTC
V: TRBV9; D: .; J: TRBJ2-7; length: 14; size: .; CDR3: CASSPRGGYDEQYF; DNA: TGTGCCAGCAGCCCTAGAGGCGGTTACGACGAGCAGTACTTC